Sequencing of this TCR beta chain was carried out in a study of CD8 T cells in ankylosing spondylitis. Study observations and caveats: Relatively scarce in peripheral blood, disease-linked clones were CD8+.

Quantitative 5'-RACE with molecular barcodes generated TCR beta libraries. Each CDR3 protein gets one entry after TCRdb re-called the 5' RACE reads with MiXCR. The profile shows 250,000 to 400,000 distinct CDR3 sequences, roughly 12% of them singletons. A remark on this clonotype: Its antigen is not identified.

Per germline, CDR1 LGHDT and CDR2 YNNKEL (reference sequence). J lost 7 bases, V lost 5 bases, and 8 bases had no gene match. The CDR3 sequence is 15 residues long. This sequence joins TRBV3-1 and TRBJ2-2; 9 nucleotides match TRBD2. The sample was blood, either unsorted or a sorted T cell fraction (not recorded which). The receptor was derived from a female donor with ankylosing spondylitis or in good health (not recorded which). The DNA of the CDR3 is TGTGCCAGCAGCTTCCGCGGGGGGGCCCACGGGGAGCTGTTTTTT. Translating it yields CASSFRGGAHGELFF.